Each of the 32 T cell receptor beta chains below was sequenced from the same sample in a study of blood T cell repertoires in COVID-19. Profiled with immunoSEQ multiplex PCR; TCRdb holds only in-frame clones, not every one. The sample comprises hundreds of thousands of clones, around 89% of which are singletons, and approximately 1.2% rests with the top ten. The sample was PBMCs or T cells enriched from blood (not recorded which). The receptors here all came from a woman aged 40 to 50 with acute COVID-19.

In nucleotides, the CDR3 is TGTGCCAGCATGGGTGGAGGGCCGGCTGAGACCCAGTACTTC. The encoded protein is CASMGGGPAETQYF. V gene TRBV28 combines with J gene TRBJ2-5; the D gene is possibly TRBD2 (6 bases). V gave up 7 bases and J gave up 5 bases, with 17 bases separating them. Germline CDR1 MDHEN, CDR2 SYDVKM. The CDR3 spans 14 residues.

The gene calls are TRBV30 and TRBJ1-2, with 7 bases lining up with TRBD1. CDR1 is GTSNPN and CDR2 is SVGIG in the germline V gene (reference sequence). Trimming took 3 bases from V and 3 from J; bases not matched to a gene: 1. This CDR3 spans 12 amino acids. CDR3 residues: CAWSQGDYGYTF. The CDR3 DNA reads TGTGCCTGGAGCCAGGGGGACTATGGCTACACCTTC.

This sequence joins TRBV5-1 and TRBJ1-2, with unresolved D. CDR1 is SGHRS, CDR2 YFSETQ, per germline. V lost 2 bases and J 5 bases, leaving 13 bases between the germline ends. This CDR3 has 14 amino acids. The chain's CDR3 is CASSLTGNPYGYTF. CDR3 DNA: TGCGCCAGCAGCTTAACGGGGAATCCGTATGGCTACACCTTC.

A single count supports this clone. The chain employs TRBV27 and TRBJ2-7; TRBD2 might be the D (5 bases). CDR1 is MNHEY and CDR2 is SMNVEV in the germline V gene (reference sequence). Trimming left V 6 bases short and J 3 bases short, with 15 bases between. The CDR3 runs 14 residues. CDR3 sequence reads: CASSSPRVLYEQYF. The CDR3 DNA is TGTGCCAGCAGCTCCCCGCGGGTCCTCTACGAGCAGTACTTC.

In regard to this clone: Other DNA sequences in the same sample also yield this CDR3. The gene calls are TRBV19 and TRBJ1-5; TRBD1 agrees at 9 bases. The CDR3 spans 15 residues. Unmatched junction bases numbered 4, after V lost 6 bases and J lost 1 base. CDR1 LNHDA and CDR2 SQIVND come from the germline V gene (reference sequence). CDR3 nucleotide sequence: TGTGCCAGTAGCGACAGGGGGTTAAGCAATCAGCCCCAGCATTTT. Amino acid sequence: CASSDRGLSNQPQHF.

The V gene is TRBV10-3, the J gene TRBJ2-3; TRBD1 aligns across 11 bases. The V gene end was trimmed by 4 bases and the J gene end by 0 bases; junction bases not matched to a gene: 3. The CDR3 consists of 16 residues. Germline lookup yields CDR1 ENHRY and CDR2 SYGVKD. CDR3 DNA: TGTGCCATCAGTGGGACAGGGGGCTCAAGCACAGATACGCAGTATTTT. It specifies CAISGTGGSSTDTQYF.

V gene TRBV30 combines with J gene TRBJ1-2; D may be TRBD1 (5 bases). This CDR3 is built from 15 residues. V gave up 1 base and J gave up 8 bases, with 20 bases separating them. CDR1 GTSNPN and CDR2 SVGIG come from the germline V gene (reference sequence). The CDR3 nucleotides read TGTGCCTGGAGTGCACTGGGGGGGTACCTTAACGGCTACACCTTC. As protein: CAWSALGGYLNGYTF.

The rearrangement links TRBV19 to TRBJ2-1; 10 nucleotides line up with TRBD2. The V gene's germline CDR1 is LNHDA and CDR2 SQIVND (reference sequence). This CDR3 is 17 amino acids long. Trimming took 5 bases from V and 4 from J; bases not matched to a gene: 11. The CDR3: CASSRSTTSGPYNEQFF. In DNA form, the CDR3 reads TGTGCCAGTAGTCGCAGCACGACTAGCGGGCCGTACAATGAGCAGTTCTTC.

The rearrangement joins TRBV7-9 to TRBJ2-1; 16 bases are a match to TRBD2. This CDR3 is built from 18 residues. The germline gives CDR1 SEHNR, CDR2 FQNEAQ (reference sequence). Trimming took 3 bases from V and 3 from J; bases not matched to a gene: 5. In DNA form, the CDR3 reads TGTGCCAGCAGCTTGGGGACTAGCGGGAGGGCCCGCTACAATGAGCAGTTCTTC. This gives the protein CASSLGTSGRARYNEQFF.

This chain joins TRBV7-8 and TRBJ1-5, with no clear D. Trimming took off 2 bases at V and 4 bases at J, with 12 bases between the two ends. CDR1 SGHVS and CDR2 FQNEAQ come from the germline V gene. The CDR3 has 15 residues. The CDR3 DNA reads TGTGCCAGCAGCTTAACCCCGGGTTGGAATCAGCCCCAGCATTTT. It encodes CASSLTPGWNQPQHF.

This sequence joins TRBV5-1 and TRBJ2-7; D perhaps matches TRBD2 (6 bases). Trimming pared 1 base from V and 4 bases from J, leaving 15 bases between. Germline V gives CDR1 SGHRS, CDR2 YFSETQ. This CDR3 has 15 residues. The CDR3 coding sequence is TGCGCCAGCAGCTTGAACGCGGGAAGTAGTTACGAGCAGTACTTC. It encodes CASSLNAGSSYEQYF.

The genes are TRBV5-5 and TRBJ2-7; 8 nucleotides match TRBD1. Germline V CDR1 and CDR2: SGHKS, YYEKEE (reference sequence). With 7 bases clipped from V and 5 bases from J, the junction kept 14 bases outside the gene matches. This CDR3 spans 15 amino acids. CDR3 loop: CASGTGGTGVDEQYF. The CDR3 DNA is TGTGCCAGCGGGACCGGCGGGACAGGAGTCGACGAGCAGTACTTC.

This clone was found once. The chain employs TRBV6-5 and TRBJ2-7; 12 bases match TRBD1. The CDR3 loop spans 14 amino acids. CDR1 is MNHEY and CDR2 is SVGAGI in the germline V gene. V was pared by 8 bases and J by 5 bases, with 7 bases of the junction left unmatched. The CDR3 DNA sequence: TGTGCCAGCGGGGACAGGGGGCGGGGACACGAGCAGTACTTC. It encodes CASGDRGRGHEQYF.

The chain combines TRBV10-3 with TRBJ2-3; 11 nucleotides agree with TRBD1. The CDR3 is made up of 15 amino acids. The germline V gene has CDR1 ENHRY and CDR2 SYGVKD. The V and J ends lost 10 bases and 5 bases, in that order; junction bases with no gene match: 11. The DNA for the CDR3 is TGTGCCACCAGATACGGACAGGGGGCAGGAGATACGCAGTATTTT. This translates into CATRYGQGAGDTQYF.

V usage is TRBV20-1 and J usage is TRBJ2-7, with 7 bases aligning to TRBD1. The CDR3 extends over 11 amino acids. V trimming: 7 bases; J trimming: 3 bases; junction bases outside the gene matches: 3. Per germline, CDR1 DFQATT and CDR2 SNEGSKA (reference sequence). The CDR3 loop reads CSGQGDYEQYF. The CDR3 nucleotides read TGCAGTGGGCAGGGGGACTACGAGCAGTACTTC.

With respect to this clone: Other DNA sequences in the same sample also yield this CDR3. The CDR3 DNA follows: TGTGCCAGCAGCCAAGTATCAGGGGCCAAAAACATTCAGTACTTC. Translation: CASSQVSGAKNIQYF. The chain uses TRBV3-1 (or the pseudogene TRBV3-2) and TRBJ2-4; D perhaps matches TRBD1 (5 bases). There are 15 residues in the CDR3. In germline, CDR1 is LGHDT, CDR2 YNNKEL (reference sequence). Trimming took off 1 base at V and 1 base at J, with 8 bases between the two ends.

V gene TRBV19 combines with J gene TRBJ1-1; D gene ambiguous. V was shortened by 4 bases and J by 2 bases, with 14 bases between the two germline ends. CDR1 is LNHDA, CDR2 SQIVND, per germline (reference sequence). The CDR3 is 15 amino acids. CDR3 coding DNA: TGTGCCAGTAGTAGCATGGCAGGAGGTAACACTGAAGCTTTCTTT. It encodes CASSSMAGGNTEAFF.

This chain joins TRBV4-1 and TRBJ2-7; maybe TRBD2 (6 bases). CDR1 and CDR2 (germline): MGHRA, YSYEKL. Trimming stripped 1 base from V and 6 bases from J, with 7 bases between. The CDR3 length is 12 residues. CDR3 residues: CASSQGGAEQYF. The CDR3 DNA sequence: TGCGCCAGCAGCCAAGGCGGGGCCGAGCAGTACTTC.

V is TRBV24-1 and J is TRBJ1-2; D is unresolved. The CDR3 consists of 12 residues. The V and J ends lost 5 bases and 4 bases respectively, with 7 bases between them. Germline CDR1 and CDR2: KGHDR and SFDVKD. The CDR3 region has the DNA TGTGCCACCAGTGCATCCAGCTATGGCTACACCTTC. Protein sequence: CATSASSYGYTF.

The chain recombines TRBV9 with TRBJ2-3; 9 bases match TRBD2. Germline V gene data show CDR1 as SGDLS and CDR2 as YYNGEE. Germline trimming cut 0 bases from V and 1 base from J; bases unmatched to any gene: 6. The CDR3 has 17 amino acids. Here the CDR3 reads CASSVGLAGSGTDTQYF. CDR3 DNA: TGTGCCAGCAGCGTAGGGCTAGCGGGATCGGGCACAGATACGCAGTATTTT.

This sequence joins TRBV7-9 and TRBJ1-1; 10 positions match TRBD1. This CDR3 is built from 15 residues. Germline lookup yields CDR1 SEHNR and CDR2 FQNEAQ (reference sequence). Germline trimming cut 5 bases from V and 5 bases from J; bases unmatched to any gene: 8. CDR3 in amino acids: CASSLWDRGQTEAFF. In DNA, the CDR3 is TGTGCCAGCAGCCTTTGGGACAGGGGACAAACTGAAGCTTTCTTT.

Comments on this clone: At one end the junction does not follow the germline gene, possibly because of a read error. The gene calls are TRBV3-1 (or the pseudogene TRBV3-2) and TRBJ2-3; D remains ambiguous. CDR1 and CDR2 from the germline V gene are LGHDT and YNNKEL (reference sequence). The CDR3 covers 14 residues. CDR3 DNA sequence: TGTGCCAGCAGCCAAGTAATTAGCACAAATACGCAGTATTTT. Translated, it gives CASSQVISTNTQYF.

This clone was picked up a small number of times. The chain links TRBV7-9 to TRBJ2-1, with a tentative D call TRBD2 (6 bases). CDR3 size: 14 residues. Trimming removed 5 bases at V and 6 bases at J, with 14 bases between. CDR1 and CDR2 (germline): SEHNR, FQNEAQ (reference sequence). This chain's CDR3 is CASSPSGVFNEQFF. The CDR3, as DNA: TGTGCCAGCAGCCCTTCGGGAGTTTTCAATGAGCAGTTCTTC. Full variable domain (missing parts from reference TRBV7-9 and TRBJ2-1): DTGVSQNPRHKITKRGQNVTFRCDPISEHNRLYWYRQTLGQGPEFLTYFQNEAQLEKSRLLSDRFSAERPKGSFSTLEIQRTEQGDSAMYLCASSPSGVFNEQFFGPGTRLTVL.

The chain joins TRBV18 to TRBJ1-3; tentatively, D is TRBD1 (6 bases). This CDR3 contains 15 residues. V gave up 4 bases and J gave up 0 bases, with 10 bases separating them. Germline CDR1 reads KGHSH; CDR2 reads LQKENI. CDR3 protein: CASSRQEVSGNTIYF. In DNA form, the CDR3 reads TGTGCCAGCTCACGACAGGAGGTCTCTGGAAACACCATATATTTT. The entire variable domain, with the rest obtained from reference TRBV18 and TRBJ1-3, is as follows: NAGVMQNPRHLVRRRGQEARLRCSPMKGHSHVYWYRQLPEEGLKFMVYLQKENIIDESGMPKERFSAEFPKEGPSILRIQQVVRGDSAAYFCASSRQEVSGNTIYFGEGSWLTVV.

The chain carries TRBV10-3 and TRBJ1-1, with TRBD1 identical over 8 bases. The V gene end was trimmed by 5 bases and the J gene end by 6 bases; junction bases not matched to a gene: 5. CDR1 is ENHRY, CDR2 SYGVKD, per germline. The length of the CDR3 is 13 residues. CDR3 amino acids: CAISQDREAEAFF. DNA of the CDR3: TGTGCCATCAGTCAGGACAGGGAGGCTGAAGCTTTCTTT.

The chain carries TRBV19 and TRBJ2-1, with no clear D. The CDR3 spans 14 residues. CDR1 LNHDA and CDR2 SQIVND come from the germline V gene (reference sequence). V lost 6 bases and J 5 bases, leaving 14 bases between the germline ends. The CDR3 here is CASRPKVEDNEQFF. The CDR3 DNA reads as TGTGCCAGTAGACCCAAAGTCGAGGACAATGAGCAGTTCTTC. The complete variable domain, with remaining parts taken from reference TRBV19 and TRBJ2-1, reads DGGITQSPKYLFRKEGQNVTLSCEQNLNHDAMYWYRQDPGQGLRLIYYSQIVNDFQKGDIAEGYSVSREKKESFPLTVTSAQKNPTAFYLCASRPKVEDNEQFFGPGTRLTVL.

This sequence joins TRBV9 and TRBJ2-1; 7 bases line up with TRBD2. The germline V gene encodes CDR1 SGDLS and CDR2 YYNGEE. The ends lost 2 bases at V and 15 bases at J; junction bases unmatched: 11. The CDR3 sequence is 13 residues long. The CDR3 here is CASSVSLAGAGFF. CDR3 nucleotides: TGTGCCAGCAGCGTCTCCCTCGCGGGAGCGGGGTTCTTC.

The chain links TRBV4-2 to TRBJ1-6; D remains unclear. V lost 0 bases and J lost 13, with 10 bases in between. Germline CDR1 LGHNA, CDR2 YNFKEQ. The CDR3 has 13 residues. CDR3 loop: CASSQDLQSPLHF. The CDR3 DNA is TGTGCCAGCAGCCAAGATCTCCAGTCGCCCCTCCACTTT.

This chain connects TRBV28 to TRBJ1-5; D not certain. The CDR3 totals 14 residues. V was pared by 4 bases and J by 4 bases, with 11 bases between. Germline lookup yields CDR1 MDHEN and CDR2 SYDVKM. CDR3 sequence (DNA): TGTGCCAGCAGTTCTTACGGGAAAAATCAGCCCCAGCATTTT. Protein sequence: CASSSYGKNQPQHF.

This clone was detected once. The chain couples TRBV5-1 to TRBJ1-5, with unresolved D. CDR1 SGHRS and CDR2 YFSETQ come from the germline V gene. There are 15 residues in the CDR3. V was clipped by 0 bases and J by 3 bases, with 10 bases between them. CDR3 nucleotide sequence: TGCGCCAGCAGCTTGGGGAACAGCCCCAATCAGCCCCAGCATTTT. It is translated as CASSLGNSPNQPQHF.

V usage is TRBV29-1 and J usage is TRBJ2-3, with D perhaps matching TRBD2 (6 bases). This CDR3 region has 14 residues. V lost 4 bases, J lost 4 bases, and 15 bases lay in between. CDR1 is SQVTM, CDR2 ANQGSEA, per germline. The CDR3 region is CSVVVRGKSDTQYF. CDR3 in DNA: TGCAGCGTTGTGGTCCGCGGGAAGTCAGATACGCAGTATTTT.

This clone was seen only a few times. This rearrangement joins TRBV6-1 to TRBJ2-1; TRBD1 matches at 10 bases. This CDR3 contains 15 residues. The V gene end was trimmed by 1 base and the J gene end by 4 bases; junction bases not matched to a gene: 1. Germline lookup yields CDR1 MNHNS and CDR2 SASEGT. The CDR3 region is CASSEGGQGYNEQFF. The CDR3, as DNA: TGTGCCAGCAGTGAAGGGGGACAGGGGTACAATGAGCAGTTCTTC.